This T cell receptor (beta chain) was captured in a study of T cell repertoires in cytomegalovirus infection (dated by TCRdb to between 2017 and 2020). Background on the whole study: Donor HLA type was relevant to the analysis, because carriage of CMV infection together with the matching HLA type was indicated by public TCR beta signatures. Summary of the overall study and its limitations: In the ex vivo response, HLA-C-restricted CMV-specific TCR beta clonotypes were dominant, and in two of eight donors the single most frequent clonotype came from this HLA-C-restricted group. Cumulative frequency of public TCR beta family members discriminated carriers of CMV infection plus the relevant HLA type in this cohort and an independent roughly 330-donor cohort.

Reading the germline V gene (reference sequence) gives CDR1 LNHDA and CDR2 SQIVND. The CDR3, cysteine through phenylalanine, is 15 amino acids long. Only the CDR3 region is kept as DNA, spanning 45 bases read in frame from base 1. Clipping removes 5 bases from V and 2 bases from J, with 6 as the unmatched junction base count. This clonotype was recorded a few times. This receptor's antigen is unknown. No much larger clone exists at a distance of one base, and base qualities are not known. The instrument was an Illumina HiSeq 1500. The public reads were run again by TCRdb, first through fastp at Q25 and then through MiXCR, and only productive beta chains were kept. Rows are combined by CDR3 protein, so each entry shows the most common genes and DNA. The sample yields roughly 300,000 distinct CDR3 sequences; 20% to 30% were counted once. The ten largest clonotypes hold about 15% of the sample.

The receptor chain draws on TRBV19 and TRBJ2-1; 7 of the junction bases match TRBD2. Input material: PBMCs. This clonotype was sampled from a human donor in good health (CMV status not recorded). Some clones in this sample may be carry-over from other donors' samples. The DNA reads TGTGCCAGTAGTTTCGGACTAGAGGCCTACAATGAGCAGTTCTTC. Its protein is CASSFGLEAYNEQFF.